This T cell receptor (beta chain) was sequenced during a study of identical twins. Regarding this clonotype: Its antigen is unknown.

Germline-derived CDR1 and CDR2 are MNHNS and SASEGT. The CDR3 contains 16 residues. The ends lost 5 bases at V and 4 bases at J; junction bases unmatched: 6. A universal primer site arose from template switching, and cDNA bore unique molecular identifiers. TCRdb called the 5' RACE reads again in MiXCR, with one record for every CDR3 protein. Of nearly 900,000 distinct CDR3 sequences listed, 9% to 15% are singletons. Notes on the study in general: An excess of low generation probability was shown by twin-shared out-of-frame alpha sequences. Conclusions came from cross-sectional statistical analysis, not from following the same donors.

These sequences were also reported in another study, on yellow fever vaccine responses in identical twins. As that report states: Twins' T cell vaccine responses reportedly looked partly convergent, partly personalized.

This chain links TRBV6-1 with TRBJ2-2; 11 nucleotides match TRBD1. The clonotype originates from a woman aged 18-29 years in good health. Sequencing was carried out using PBMCs. CDR3 bases: TGTGCCAGCAGTCGCCCCGGGACAGGGGGCACCGGGGAGCTGTTTTTT. It yields the protein CASSRPGTGGTGELFF.